A single sample gave rise to the 26 T cell receptor beta chains below, sequenced in a study of Tregs in tolerant kidney transplant recipients. Measured with immunoSEQ multiplex PCR; TCRdb has only the in-frame clones, and not every one. This table holds fewer than 6,500 clones. Related graft donors supplied nonmyeloablative bone marrow transplants, and mixed chimerism was transient. Sequenced here: CD4+ T cells from blood (PBMCs), sampled approximately 14 months after the transplant. Source of these receptors: a human patient who received a combined kidney and bone marrow transplant. A subset of T cells may come from the graft donor.

Concerning this clone itself: The read terminates 3 residues before the CDR3 end, so the remaining end is supplied by the germline J gene. The rearrangement uses TRBV18 and TRBJ1-3; D not resolved. Trimming stripped 2 bases from V and 0 bases from J, with 8 bases between. CDR1 KGHSH and CDR2 LQKENI come from the germline V gene. The CDR3 is 15 residues long. CDR3: CASSPIVSSGNTIYF. Partial CDR3 DNA: TGTGCCAGCTCACCAATAGTGAGCTCTGGAAACACC.

Concerning this clone: The sequenced fragment ends 3 residues before the CDR3 boundary, so the rest is inferred from the germline J gene. The chain recombines TRBV6-1 with TRBJ2-7; 10 bases match TRBD1. Germline V gene data show CDR1 as MNHNS and CDR2 as SASEGT. The junction had 9 bases not matched to a gene; V was cut back by 0 bases and J by 4 bases. The CDR3 length is 17 residues. The chain's CDR3 is CASSEAIGTGASYEQYF. Incomplete CDR3 DNA: TGTGCCAGCAGTGAAGCGATAGGGACAGGGGCTTCTTACGAG.

The chain's CDR3 is CASSPNRAEAFF. Incomplete CDR3 DNA: TGTGCCAGCTCACCGAACAGAGCTGAA. The genes are TRBV18 and TRBJ1-1; D call uncertain. The read finishes 3 residues shy of the CDR3 end, and the germline J gene is used to complete it. This CDR3 has 12 amino acids. Trimming stripped 3 bases from V and 6 bases from J, with 8 bases between. From germline, CDR1 is KGHSH and CDR2 LQKENI.

A note on this clone: The read finishes 3 residues shy of the CDR3 end, and the germline J gene is used to complete it. V and J are TRBV6-2 or TRBV6-3 and TRBJ2-2, with TRBD2 identical over 10 bases. The length of the CDR3 is 15 residues. Germline assignment: CDR1 MNHEY and CDR2 SVGEGT. V was pared by 6 bases and J by 0 bases, with 1 base of the junction left unmatched. The CDR3 spells CASSGLAANTGELFF. The sequenced CDR3 bases are TGTGCCAGCAGCGGACTAGCGGCGAACACCGGGGAG.

A remark on this clone: Sequencing ends 3 residues short of the CDR3 end; the germline J gene provides the rest. This chain uses TRBV19 with TRBJ1-2; D is unresolved. The V end was cut by 6 bases, the J end by 0 bases, with 8 bases between. Germline lookup yields CDR1 LNHDA and CDR2 SQIVND (reference sequence). The length of the CDR3 is 13 residues. The sequenced CDR3 bases are TGTGCCAGTAGAGCAGGAGCTAACTATGGC. As protein: CASRAGANYG. The entire CDR3 reads CASRAGANYGYTF. Complete variable domain (other parts from reference TRBV19 and TRBJ1-2): DGGITQSPKYLFRKEGQNVTLSCEQNLNHDAMYWYRQDPGQGLRLIYYSQIVNDFQKGDIAEGYSVSREKKESFPLTVTSAQKNPTAFYLCASRAGANYGYTFGSGTRLTVV.

Remarks on this clone: The read ends 3 residues shy of where the CDR3 ends; the end is completed using the germline J gene. V usage is TRBV10-2 and J usage is TRBJ2-1, with TRBD2 as a possible D gene (5 bases). CDR1 and CDR2 (germline): WSHSY, SAAADI. V shed 3 bases and J shed 0 bases, with 15 bases lying between them. CDR3 length: 17 amino acids. The CDR3 bases that were read are TGCGCCAGCAGTGACTTACTAGACCCCAGCTCCTACAATGAG. Encoded protein: CASSDLLDPSSYNE. The CDR3 reads in full as CASSDLLDPSSYNEQFF.

A remark on this clone: From the germline J gene comes the end of the CDR3, since the read stops 3 residues before it. This sequence joins TRBV28 and TRBJ2-3, with 8 bases aligning to TRBD2. The CDR3 spans 17 residues. Germline CDR1 MDHEN, CDR2 SYDVKM. The V segment lost 3 bases and the J segment 4 bases; nucleotides outside the gene matches: 12. The CDR3 loop reads CASSFPGLGGEADTQYF. The part of the CDR3 DNA that was read is TGTGCCAGCAGTTTCCCGGGACTAGGGGGGGAGGCAGATACG.

A word on this clone: The read ends 3 residues shy of where the CDR3 ends; the end is completed using the germline J gene. The rearrangement joins TRBV2 to TRBJ2-7; 9 bases map to TRBD2. The V and J ends lost 3 bases and 2 bases, in that order; junction bases with no gene match: 5. CDR1 and CDR2 (germline): SNHLY, FYNNEI. This CDR3 has 15 amino acids. The CDR3: CASSDSGLAPYEQYF. The covered CDR3 bases are TGTGCCAGCAGTGACTCGGGACTAGCCCCCTACGAG.

Regarding this clone: The read ends 3 residues early relative to the CDR3; the germline J gene fills the gap. The chain is built from TRBV7-2 and TRBJ2-1; 11 bases are a match to TRBD2. The CDR3 contains 15 residues. In germline, CDR1 is SGHTA, CDR2 FQGNSA. V shed 4 bases and J 4 bases; nucleotides not matched to a gene: 3. The CDR3 loop reads CASSSRTSGYNEQFF. CDR3 DNA (partial): TGTGCCAGCAGCTCGAGGACTAGCGGGTACAATGAG.

Turning to this clone: The sequenced fragment ends 3 residues before the CDR3 boundary, so the rest is inferred from the germline J gene. V is TRBV20-1 and J is TRBJ2-3; 12 positions match TRBD2. V was pared by 2 bases and J by 6 bases, with 3 bases of the junction left unmatched. Germline V gene data show CDR1 as DFQATT and CDR2 as SNEGSKA (reference sequence). CDR3 size: 14 residues. The CDR3 loop is CSARSGLAGDTQYF. The covered CDR3 bases are TGCAGTGCTAGATCAGGACTAGCGGGGGATACG.

A remark on this clone: The CDR3 extends 3 residues past the end of the read, so its final part is completed from the germline J gene. The chain has TRBV2 and TRBJ2-7, with a possible D match to TRBD1 (6 bases). The CDR3 totals 12 residues. Germline CDR1 is SNHLY and CDR2 is FYNNEI. Trimming shortened V by 10 bases and J by 3 bases, and 13 bases separated the two germline ends. Incomplete CDR3 DNA: TGTGCCATACTTCGGACAGACTACGAG. This encodes CAILRTDYE. The CDR3 reads in full as CAILRTDYEQYF.

This clone is called medium-sized based on its frequency. The read falls 3 residues short of the CDR3 end, and the missing part is taken from the germline J gene. The chain recombines TRBV2 with TRBJ1-1; D is perhaps TRBD1 (6 bases). Germline CDR1 reads SNHLY; CDR2 reads FYNNEI. Between the trimmed V and J ends, which lost 7 bases and 1 base, there was a span of 13 bases. The CDR3 runs to 14 residues. The covered CDR3 bases are TGTGCCAGCATGTACAGGGAAACGAACACTGAA. It encodes CASMYRETNTE. The entire CDR3 protein is CASMYRETNTEAFF.

As regards this clone: Coverage ceases 3 residues before the CDR3 finishes, and the germline J gene fills in the end. The V gene is TRBV2, the J gene TRBJ1-2; 9 bases align to TRBD1. V dropped 6 bases and J dropped 4; count of bases not matched to a gene: 6. Per germline, CDR1 SNHLY and CDR2 FYNNEI. The CDR3 contains 14 residues. The part of the CDR3 DNA that was read is TGTGCCAGCAGGCCGACAGGGGGTGGCTATGGC. Its translation is CASRPTGGGYG. The CDR3 in full is CASRPTGGGYGYTF.

For this clone: The read terminates 3 residues before the CDR3 end, so the remaining end is supplied by the germline J gene. The chain employs TRBV20-1 and TRBJ2-1; D is perhaps TRBD2 (5 bases). Germline-derived CDR1 and CDR2 are DFQATT and SNEGSKA (reference sequence). Deletions cut 4 bases from V and 4 bases from J, with 14 bases between. The CDR3 totals 14 residues. Partial CDR3 DNA: TGCAGTGCTACCAGTACGGGGATTTACAATGAG. It yields the protein CSATSTGIYNE. Given in full, the CDR3 is CSATSTGIYNEQFF.

Details on this clone: The sequence runs out 3 residues before the end of the CDR3; the remainder is reconstructed from the germline J gene. This chain joins TRBV20-1 and TRBJ1-1; TRBD1 matches 10 bases. Germline CDR1 reads DFQATT; CDR2 reads SNEGSKA (reference sequence). Trimming cost V 5 bases and J 7 bases; bases outside gene matches: 4. The CDR3 spans 12 residues. The chain's CDR3 is CSAWDRGVEAFF. The CDR3 bases that were read are TGCAGTGCTTGGGACAGGGGTGTTGAA.

As to this clone: The read terminates 3 residues before the CDR3 end, so the remaining end is supplied by the germline J gene. This chain joins TRBV28 and TRBJ1-2; possibly TRBD1 for D (6 bases). The CDR3 is 15 amino acids. Germline CDR1 is MDHEN and CDR2 is SYDVKM. The V end was cut by 6 bases, the J end by 5 bases, with 19 bases between. The DNA read from the CDR3 is TGTGCCAGCAGCGACGCCGACAGGACCCGATATGGC. Encoded protein: CASSDADRTRYG. The full CDR3 protein reads CASSDADRTRYGYTF.

A word on this clone: The sequence runs out 3 residues before the end of the CDR3; the remainder is reconstructed from the germline J gene. The chain combines TRBV5-1 with TRBJ1-3, with a weak D call TRBD1 (6 bases). The CDR3 spans 14 residues. The germline CDR1 and CDR2 sequences are SGHRS and YFSETQ. Between the trimmed V and J ends, which lost 1 base and 1 base, there was a span of 6 bases. CDR3 region: CASSLRGSGNTIYF. The part of the CDR3 DNA that was read is TGCGCCAGCAGCTTGAGGGGGTCTGGAAACACC.

This clone shows up as medium-sized by frequency. Read data end 3 residues before the CDR3 end; the end is taken from the germline J gene. The chain uses TRBV4-1 and TRBJ1-4; 8 bases agree with TRBD1. V was pared by 5 bases and J by 8 bases, with 4 bases of the junction left unmatched. Germline-derived CDR1 and CDR2 are MGHRA and YSYEKL. CDR3 size: 13 residues. This CDR3 reads CASSLRDREKLFF. The covered CDR3 bases are TGCGCCAGCAGCTTGCGGGACAGGGAAAAA.

By frequency, this clone is large. The sequenced fragment ends 3 residues before the CDR3 boundary, so the rest is inferred from the germline J gene. V gene TRBV6-2 or TRBV6-3 combines with J gene TRBJ1-5, with D perhaps matching TRBD1 (5 bases). V lost 5 bases to trimming and J lost 7 bases, with 15 bases between them. This CDR3 comprises 14 residues. Germline-derived CDR1 and CDR2 are MNHEY and SVGEGT. The CDR3 loop is CASSPPRAGQPQHF. The covered CDR3 bases are TGTGCCAGCAGTCCCCCCAGGGCCGGGCAGCCC.

Comments on this clone: The read finishes 3 residues shy of the CDR3 end, and the germline J gene is used to complete it. The gene calls are TRBV19 and TRBJ2-5, with 9 bases aligning to TRBD2. The CDR3 spans 14 residues. From germline, CDR1 is LNHDA and CDR2 SQIVND (reference sequence). V was pared by 5 bases and J by 5 bases, with 6 bases of the junction left unmatched. The CDR3 sequence: CASSRILAGETQYF. CDR3 DNA (partial): TGTGCCAGTAGTCGTATCCTAGCGGGGGAGACC.

This clone is medium-sized by frequency. The read terminates 3 residues before the CDR3 end, so the remaining end is supplied by the germline J gene. The chain has TRBV20-1 and TRBJ2-1; TRBD2 agrees at 7 bases. Per germline, CDR1 DFQATT and CDR2 SNEGSKA (reference sequence). V shed 2 bases and J 2 bases; nucleotides not matched to a gene: 3. The CDR3 extends over 14 amino acids. The DNA read from the CDR3 is TGCAGTGCTAGAAGGCTAGCGGCCTACAATGAG. Translation: CSARRLAAYNE. The entire CDR3 protein reads CSARRLAAYNEQFF.

Notes on this clone: With the read ending 3 residues before the CDR3 end, the germline J gene is used to fill in that end. The gene calls are TRBV6-2 or TRBV6-3 and TRBJ2-5; TRBD1 agrees at 8 bases. The V gene's germline CDR1 is MNHEY and CDR2 SVGEGT. Trimming at V came to 7 bases and at J to 4 bases, leaving 17 bases not matched to a gene. CDR3 length: 17 amino acids. The sequenced CDR3 bases are TGTGCCAGCACCCCGCTCCCGGGACAGGTCGGAGGAGAGACC. Protein: CASTPLPGQVGGET. Given in full, the CDR3 is CASTPLPGQVGGETQYF.

Points on this clone: The CDR3 end lies 3 residues beyond the end of the read and is filled in from the germline J gene. The V call is TRBV29-1, the J call TRBJ1-2, with TRBD1 matching over 9 bases. Germline CDR1 reads SQVTM; CDR2 reads ANQGSEA. This CDR3 has 16 amino acids. The ends lost 3 bases at V and 1 base at J; junction bases unmatched: 9. The covered CDR3 bases are TGCAGCGTTGACGGCCTCGGACAGGGGCTTAACTATGGC. Its protein product is CSVDGLGQGLNYG. The entire CDR3 protein reads CSVDGLGQGLNYGYTF.

Details on this clone: The read comes to an end 3 residues before the CDR3 does, leaving the germline J gene to fill in the end. V and J are TRBV10-1 and TRBJ2-1; tentative D call: TRBD2 (5 bases). CDR3 length: 14 amino acids. V was shortened by 2 bases and J by 8 bases, with 13 bases between the two germline ends. The germline V gene has CDR1 WNHNN and CDR2 SYGVQD (reference sequence). The covered CDR3 bases are TGCGCCAGCAGTGAGGTCGGGGATGGGGATGAG. This encodes CASSEVGDGDE. In full, the CDR3 reads CASSEVGDGDEQFF.

As concerns this clone: The read finishes 3 residues shy of the CDR3 end, and the germline J gene is used to complete it. J is TRBJ1-4 and V is TRBV4-1; 9 bases are a match to TRBD1. Germline V gene sequence: CDR1 MGHRA, CDR2 YSYEKL. V lost 4 bases, J lost 0 bases, and 0 bases stayed unmatched. This CDR3 has 15 residues. Incomplete CDR3 DNA: TGCGCCAGCAGCCGACAGGGGGCAACTAATGAAAAA. This encodes CASSRQGATNEK. The complete CDR3 sequence is CASSRQGATNEKLFF.

A note on this clone: Read data end 3 residues before the CDR3 end; the end is taken from the germline J gene. The chain links TRBV4-1 to TRBJ2-7, with 9 bases lining up with TRBD1. Trimming cost V 3 bases and J 6 bases; bases outside gene matches: 12. The CDR3 runs to 16 residues. CDR1 MGHRA and CDR2 YSYEKL come from the germline V gene. CDR3 DNA, as far as it was read: TGCGCCAGCAGCCAGGGGGCCGGGACAGGGACCCGCGAG. Translation gives CASSQGAGTGTRE. The full CDR3 protein is CASSQGAGTGTREQYF.